This is a list of T cell receptor beta chains from one sample in a study of T cell responses to AZD1222 COVID-19 vaccine. Assay used: immunoSEQ multiplex PCR; TCRdb lists only in-frame clones, some missing. The sample has approximately 270,000 clones, around 93% seen once. The material was peripheral blood, obtained 28 days after the second AZD1222 dose. These TCRs come from an adult who received the AZD1222 COVID-19 vaccine. Both conserved end residues are part of each CDR3. Fields, in order: clone size, D gene, V gene, J gene, CDR3 protein, CDR3 DNA. The D gene is left open where the match is weak. Only some rows state a clone size, as once, few, many or a class for expanded clones.

abundance: NA
d_gene: NA
v_gene: TRBV28
j_gene: TRBJ1-2
CDR3aa: CASSLLGGIQGRNGYTF
CDR3nt: TGTGCCAGCAGCCTACTTGGCGGGATTCAGGGGAGGAATGGCTACACCTTC

abundance: NA
d_gene: NA
v_gene: TRBV29-1
j_gene: TRBJ2-6
CDR3aa: CSVAAGGANVLTF
CDR3nt: TGCAGCGTTGCGGCGGGAGGGGCCAACGTCCTGACTTTC

abundance: NA
d_gene: NA
v_gene: TRBV6-5
j_gene: TRBJ1-1
CDR3aa: CASSRSPVGTEAFF
CDR3nt: TGTGCCAGCAGTCGCTCCCCAGTGGGCACTGAAGCTTTCTTT

abundance: NA
d_gene: TRBD2
v_gene: TRBV7-2
j_gene: TRBJ2-1
CDR3aa: CASRRLAGGGFF
CDR3nt: TGTGCCAGCAGGAGACTAGCGGGGGGCGGCTTCTTC

abundance: NA
d_gene: NA
v_gene: TRBV11-1
j_gene: TRBJ2-3
CDR3aa: CASSLAGMYGSTDTQYF
CDR3nt: TGTGCCAGCAGCTTAGCTGGGATGTACGGCTCCACAGATACGCAGTATTTT

abundance: NA
d_gene: NA
v_gene: TRBV28
j_gene: TRBJ1-1
CDR3aa: CASSRQVTEAFF
CDR3nt: TGTGCCAGCAGTCGACAGGTCACTGAAGCTTTCTTT

abundance: NA
d_gene: NA
v_gene: TRBV3-1/TRBV3-2
j_gene: TRBJ2-1
CDR3aa: CASSYRDAQFF
CDR3nt: TGTGCCAGCAGCTACCGGGACGCTCAGTTCTTC

abundance: NA
d_gene: TRBD1
v_gene: TRBV28
j_gene: TRBJ2-7
CDR3aa: CASSLYPGWDRASYEQYF
CDR3nt: TGTGCCAGCAGTTTATACCCCGGTTGGGACAGGGCCTCCTACGAGCAGTACTTC

abundance: NA
d_gene: TRBD1
v_gene: TRBV5-1
j_gene: TRBJ1-1
CDR3aa: CASSPGTGGRNTEAFF
CDR3nt: TGCGCCAGCAGCCCCGGGACAGGGGGTAGGAACACTGAAGCTTTCTTT

abundance: NA
d_gene: NA
v_gene: TRBV6-7
j_gene: TRBJ1-6
CDR3aa: CASSYPWGAGSPLHF
CDR3nt: TGTGCCAGCAGTTACCCTTGGGGGGCAGGGTCACCCCTCCACTTT

abundance: NA
d_gene: NA
v_gene: TRBV7-9
j_gene: TRBJ1-1
CDR3aa: CASSSLGVAEAFF
CDR3nt: TGTGCCAGCAGCTCCCTGGGGGTCGCTGAAGCTTTCTTT

abundance: NA
d_gene: NA
v_gene: TRBV7-3
j_gene: TRBJ1-1
CDR3aa: CASSVRANTEAFF
CDR3nt: TGTGCCAGCAGCGTCAGGGCAAACACTGAAGCTTTCTTT

abundance: once
d_gene: NA
v_gene: TRBV12-3/TRBV12-4
j_gene: TRBJ2-7
CDR3aa: CASSSREYEQYF
CDR3nt: TGTGCCAGCAGTTCCAGGGAGTACGAGCAGTACTTC

abundance: NA
d_gene: NA
v_gene: TRBV21-1
j_gene: TRBJ1-4
CDR3aa: CASSENVWAPNEKLFF
CDR3nt: TGTGCCAGCAGTGAAAATGTCTGGGCTCCGAATGAAAAACTGTTTTTT

abundance: NA
d_gene: NA
v_gene: TRBV20-1
j_gene: TRBJ2-5
CDR3aa: CSASYVVQETQYF
CDR3nt: TGCAGTGCTAGTTACGTCGTACAAGAGACCCAGTACTTC

abundance: NA
d_gene: NA
v_gene: TRBV6-1
j_gene: TRBJ2-1
CDR3aa: CASSEPGELGFF
CDR3nt: TGTGCCAGCAGTGAACCGGGGGAGTTGGGGTTCTTC

abundance: NA
d_gene: NA
v_gene: TRBV5-1
j_gene: TRBJ1-2
CDR3aa: CASSLGQGNYGYTF
CDR3nt: TGCGCCAGCAGCTTGGGGCAGGGGAACTATGGCTACACCTTC

abundance: NA
d_gene: NA
v_gene: TRBV7-2
j_gene: TRBJ2-7
CDR3aa: CASSPDIPPYEQYF
CDR3nt: TGTGCCAGCAGCCCGGACATTCCGCCCTACGAGCAGTACTTC

abundance: NA
d_gene: NA
v_gene: TRBV6-5
j_gene: TRBJ1-2
CDR3aa: CASIRQGTISRGYTF
CDR3nt: TGTGCCAGCATTAGGCAGGGGACCATTTCGCGAGGCTACACCTTC

abundance: NA
d_gene: NA
v_gene: TRBV5-1
j_gene: TRBJ1-3
CDR3aa: CASSPDPGNTIYF
CDR3nt: TGCGCCAGCAGCCCCGACCCTGGAAACACCATATATTTT

abundance: NA
d_gene: TRBD2
v_gene: TRBV27
j_gene: TRBJ2-5
CDR3aa: CASRPGRASGRLETQYF
CDR3nt: TGTGCCAGCAGGCCAGGGCGAGCTAGCGGGAGGTTGGAGACCCAGTACTTC

abundance: NA
d_gene: TRBD1
v_gene: TRBV11-3
j_gene: TRBJ2-7
CDR3aa: CASSLGDSTYEQYF
CDR3nt: TGTGCCAGCAGCTTGGGGGACAGTACCTACGAGCAGTACTTC

abundance: NA
d_gene: NA
v_gene: TRBV19
j_gene: TRBJ1-3
CDR3aa: CASRPQGISGNTIYF
CDR3nt: TGTGCCAGTAGACCCCAAGGCATCTCTGGAAACACCATATATTTT

abundance: NA
d_gene: NA
v_gene: TRBV28
j_gene: TRBJ2-3
CDR3aa: CASSPQWDTQYF
CDR3nt: TGTGCCAGCAGTCCCCAGTGGGATACGCAGTATTTT

abundance: NA
d_gene: TRBD2
v_gene: TRBV28
j_gene: TRBJ2-7
CDR3aa: CASRAGGFYEQYF
CDR3nt: TGTGCCAGCAGGGCGGGAGGGTTCTACGAGCAGTACTTC

abundance: NA
d_gene: NA
v_gene: TRBV7-8
j_gene: TRBJ2-7
CDR3aa: CASRPQGRIGYEQYF
CDR3nt: TGTGCCAGCAGGCCACAGGGACGAATTGGCTACGAGCAGTACTTC

abundance: NA
d_gene: NA
v_gene: TRBV9
j_gene: TRBJ1-2
CDR3aa: CASSPDSYGYTF
CDR3nt: TGTGCCAGCAGCCCCGACAGTTATGGCTACACCTTC

abundance: NA
d_gene: NA
v_gene: TRBV10-2
j_gene: TRBJ1-5
CDR3aa: CASSESTPSYNQPQHF
CDR3nt: TGCGCCAGCAGTGAGTCGACCCCGTCCTACAATCAGCCCCAGCATTTT

abundance: NA
d_gene: NA
v_gene: TRBV3-1/TRBV3-2
j_gene: TRBJ1-2
CDR3aa: CASSLNTASYTF
CDR3nt: TGTGCCAGCAGTCTTAATACGGCCAGCTACACCTTC

abundance: NA
d_gene: TRBD1
v_gene: TRBV5-1
j_gene: TRBJ1-1
CDR3aa: CASSQTGTGRVFTEAFF
CDR3nt: TGCGCCAGCAGCCAGACCGGGACAGGGAGGGTATTCACTGAAGCTTTCTTT

abundance: NA
d_gene: NA
v_gene: TRBV28
j_gene: TRBJ2-3
CDR3aa: CASSFEGGWVDTQYF
CDR3nt: TGTGCCAGCAGTTTCGAAGGAGGGTGGGTAGATACGCAGTATTTT

abundance: NA
d_gene: NA
v_gene: TRBV7-9
j_gene: TRBJ2-1
CDR3aa: CASSLVGGSSYNEQFF
CDR3nt: TGTGCCAGCAGCCTAGTAGGAGGGAGCTCCTACAATGAGCAGTTCTTC

abundance: NA
d_gene: NA
v_gene: TRBV11-2
j_gene: TRBJ2-7
CDR3aa: CASSLGLLYEQYF
CDR3nt: TGTGCCAGCAGCTTAGGCCTCCTCTACGAGCAGTACTTC

abundance: NA
d_gene: NA
v_gene: TRBV5-1
j_gene: TRBJ2-5
CDR3aa: CASSLVAAQETQYF
CDR3nt: TGCGCCAGCAGCTTGGTAGCGGCCCAAGAGACCCAGTACTTC

abundance: NA
d_gene: NA
v_gene: TRBV11-2
j_gene: TRBJ2-5
CDR3aa: CASSSGLKETQYF
CDR3nt: TGTGCCAGCAGCTCGGGACTGAAAGAGACCCAGTACTTC

abundance: NA
d_gene: NA
v_gene: TRBV5-8
j_gene: TRBJ2-7
CDR3aa: CASSFEGDSYEQYF
CDR3nt: TGTGCCAGCAGTTTCGAAGGGGACTCCTACGAGCAGTACTTC

abundance: once
d_gene: NA
v_gene: TRBV4-3
j_gene: TRBJ2-7
CDR3aa: CASSQEGGVGFWEQYF
CDR3nt: TGCGCCAGCAGCCAAGAGGGGGGAGTAGGTTTTTGGGAGCAGTACTTC

abundance: NA
d_gene: TRBD1
v_gene: TRBV2
j_gene: TRBJ1-5
CDR3aa: CASSLLLRTGDDSNQPQHF
CDR3nt: TGTGCCAGCAGCCTCCTTCTCCGGACAGGTGATGATAGCAATCAGCCCCAGCATTTT

abundance: NA
d_gene: TRBD2
v_gene: TRBV5-1
j_gene: TRBJ2-1
CDR3aa: CASSLAALAGADEQFF
CDR3nt: TGCGCCAGCAGCTTGGCCGCACTAGCGGGAGCGGATGAGCAGTTCTTC

abundance: NA
d_gene: TRBD1
v_gene: TRBV9
j_gene: TRBJ1-5
CDR3aa: CASKKDREGCYSNQPQHF
CDR3nt: TGTGCCAGCAAAAAGGACAGGGAAGGGTGTTATAGCAATCAGCCCCAGCATTTT

abundance: NA
d_gene: NA
v_gene: TRBV27
j_gene: TRBJ1-2
CDR3aa: CASSFAPRLGYTF
CDR3nt: TGTGCCAGCAGTTTTGCCCCTCGGCTTGGCTACACCTTC

abundance: NA
d_gene: NA
v_gene: TRBV29-1
j_gene: TRBJ2-1
CDR3aa: CSVVRNEQFF
CDR3nt: TGCAGCGTTGTCAGGAATGAGCAGTTCTTC

abundance: once
d_gene: TRBD1
v_gene: TRBV19
j_gene: TRBJ1-6
CDR3aa: CASRTGTGINSPLHF
CDR3nt: TGTGCCAGTAGAACCGGGACAGGGATTAATTCACCCCTCCACTTT

abundance: NA
d_gene: NA
v_gene: TRBV6-6
j_gene: TRBJ1-6
CDR3aa: CASSYPTGSSPLHF
CDR3nt: TGTGCCAGCAGTTACCCTACAGGGAGTTCACCCCTCCACTTT

abundance: NA
d_gene: NA
v_gene: TRBV4-1
j_gene: TRBJ1-2
CDR3aa: CASSQDGNYGYTF
CDR3nt: TGCGCCAGCAGCCAAGATGGGAACTATGGCTACACCTTC

abundance: once
d_gene: NA
v_gene: TRBV5-6
j_gene: TRBJ2-7
CDR3aa: CASSPTVGDYEQYF
CDR3nt: TGTGCCAGCAGCCCAACGGTGGGGGACTACGAGCAGTACTTC

abundance: once
d_gene: NA
v_gene: TRBV27
j_gene: TRBJ2-5
CDR3aa: CASSFRGMETQYF
CDR3nt: TGTGCCAGCAGTTTCCGGGGTATGGAGACCCAGTACTTC

abundance: NA
d_gene: NA
v_gene: TRBV5-1
j_gene: TRBJ1-4
CDR3aa: CASSREVATNEKLFF
CDR3nt: TGCGCCAGCAGCCGTGAGGTTGCAACTAATGAAAAACTGTTTTTT

abundance: NA
d_gene: NA
v_gene: TRBV7-3
j_gene: TRBJ2-1
CDR3aa: CASSLSTDYNEQFF
CDR3nt: TGTGCCAGCAGCCTTTCGACGGATTACAATGAGCAGTTCTTC

abundance: NA
d_gene: TRBD1
v_gene: TRBV9
j_gene: TRBJ1-3
CDR3aa: CASSVRGDSSGNTIYF
CDR3nt: TGTGCCAGCAGCGTGCGAGGGGACAGCTCTGGAAACACCATATATTTT

abundance: NA
d_gene: NA
v_gene: TRBV6-6
j_gene: TRBJ1-1
CDR3aa: CATRRGLYTEAFF
CDR3nt: TGTGCCACCCGAAGGGGGTTGTACACTGAAGCTTTCTTT

abundance: NA
d_gene: NA
v_gene: TRBV10-3
j_gene: TRBJ2-7
CDR3aa: CAISQDRGEQYF
CDR3nt: TGTGCCATCAGCCAGGACCGAGGAGAGCAGTACTTC

abundance: NA
d_gene: NA
v_gene: TRBV7-9
j_gene: TRBJ1-2
CDR3aa: CASSPDGYGYTF
CDR3nt: TGTGCCAGCAGCCCGGACGGCTATGGCTACACCTTC

abundance: NA
d_gene: NA
v_gene: TRBV5-1
j_gene: TRBJ1-2
CDR3aa: CASSLRLTWGAQDYGYTF
CDR3nt: TGCGCCAGCAGCTTGCGGCTGACATGGGGGGCGCAGGACTATGGCTACACCTTC

abundance: NA
d_gene: NA
v_gene: TRBV21-1
j_gene: TRBJ2-1
CDR3aa: CASSKARLAGADRNEQFF
CDR3nt: TGTGCCAGCAGCAAAGCGCGGCTAGCGGGGGCCGATCGGAATGAGCAGTTCTTC